The T cell receptor beta chain under discussion was sequenced for a study of T cells in Graves' hyperthyroidism and ophthalmopathy (dated by TCRdb to between 2019 and 2020). Describing the broader study: Peripheral blood samples were taken at the time of initial diagnosis, prior to any treatment. To identify distinguishing TCR V-J signatures, a discovery cohort of 100 patients was used, comprising 43 with Graves' ophthalmopathy and some 57 with stable Graves' hyperthyroidism. An independent validation cohort of around 19 hyperthyroidism patients and approximately 16 patients who later progressed to ophthalmopathy tested prospective prediction of ophthalmopathy. The 85 to 100 discovery patients were randomly split 7:3 into training and test sets. In addition, the study compared T-cell repertoires in thyroid tissue and in blood from about six Graves' hyperthyroidism patients. Once sampling was done, hyperthyroidism patients were given methimazole at a starting dose of 30 mg daily, whereas ophthalmopathy patients were given high-dose intravenous methylprednisolone. The paper describes TCR Vbeta CDR3 sequencing of around 130 peripheral blood samples, made up of some 40 ophthalmopathy patients, 70 to 80 hyperthyroidism patients and 17 progressor patients. Study-wide findings and limitations: Blood samples also contained most of the expanded thyroid clonotypes (frequency above 0.001), which suggests that blood repertoires may reflect thyroid immune responses. Sample size was not statistically predetermined, and investigators were not blinded to group allocation. Ophthalmopathy was separated from stable hyperthyroidism by a 13 V-J signature model, with over 85% sensitivity and roughly 84% specificity obtained in cross-validation and 80%/75% obtained in testing. In validation, the model predicted progression to ophthalmopathy a median of 6.5 months before onset, with 65% to 71% sensitivity and roughly 77% specificity.

With regard to this clonotype: No cognate antigen has been identified for it. Base-call qualities are not available, and no considerably larger clone is one nucleotide away.

The TCR beta CDR3 regions were amplified from the RNA transcripts. A first-round RT-PCR of the TCR CDR3 used the HTBI primer set with the Qiagen OneStep RT-PCR kit. Libraries were constructed in a second round of multiplex PCR, after which size selection and purification were carried out. Sequencing of the libraries was done on an Illumina HiSeq2000 using paired-end 100 bp reads. Processing in the source paper ran as follows. SOAPnuke was used to process the raw data, with reads discarded if the reads contained adapters or uncalled bases, had a mean Phred below 15, or lacked an exact constant-primer or identifier match. High-quality paired reads were merged using COPE v1.2.5, and each unique nucleotide sequence was defined as a clonotype. MiTCR v1.1 was used to align clonotypes to the IMGT TRBV, TRBD and TRBJ reference segments. The analysis included only V-J combinations with a frequency above 0.0001, which together covered more than 98% of the repertoires. The TCS score was defined as F50 (clonal expansion) divided by E x V (chaos), with BLOSUM62-based TCRdist calculated between CDR3 peptides within each V-J. Welch's t-statistics and random forest reduced around 550 V-J features to 13, which were used in a naive Bayes classifier (R e1071). TCRdb handled the public reads itself, with Q25 trimming in fastp and clone calling in MiXCR, and kept productive beta chains. Each CDR3 protein appears once, grouped with its most common genes and DNA. For this entry, the V and J calls and clone size follow TCRdb and not the study's own pipeline. A total of fewer than 850,000 distinct CDR3 sequences appear in this sample, about 18% of them only once. The ten largest clones represent 15% to 18% of the sample.

The CDR3 runs 17 residues from the cysteine to the phenylalanine. Only CDR3 DNA is held: 51 bases, read in frame from base 1. The junction shows trimming of 1 base on V and 0 bases on J, plus 10 bases between the germline ends. CDR1 and CDR2, looked up from the germline V gene, are SGHTA and FQGNSA. Stable Graves' hyperthyroidism was defined as the absence of progression to ophthalmopathy over 18 months of follow-up. Hyperthyroidism patients were newly diagnosed, had a disease duration of under 2 months, and were aged 18 to 65 years. Any patient with an uncontrolled infection, another autoimmune disease, pregnancy or lactation was excluded. Diagnoses relied on clinical symptoms, serum thyroxine and TRAb, thyroid ultrasound and orbital computed tomography. Ficoll-Paque density gradient centrifugation was used to isolate PBMCs from about 10 ml of fresh peripheral blood. Total RNA was extracted using Trizol reagent, and RNA quality was assessed on an Agilent 2100 Bioanalyzer.

The chain is assembled from TRBV7-2 and TRBJ2-6, with the D gene not confidently named. The sequenced material came from blood. This clonotype was obtained from a man in his fifties or sixties with Graves' hyperthyroidism. The CDR3 reads CASSLVALSSGANVLTF. In nucleotide form, the sequence is TGTGCCAGCAGCTTAGTGGCACTGAGCTCTGGGGCCAACGTCCTGACTTTC.